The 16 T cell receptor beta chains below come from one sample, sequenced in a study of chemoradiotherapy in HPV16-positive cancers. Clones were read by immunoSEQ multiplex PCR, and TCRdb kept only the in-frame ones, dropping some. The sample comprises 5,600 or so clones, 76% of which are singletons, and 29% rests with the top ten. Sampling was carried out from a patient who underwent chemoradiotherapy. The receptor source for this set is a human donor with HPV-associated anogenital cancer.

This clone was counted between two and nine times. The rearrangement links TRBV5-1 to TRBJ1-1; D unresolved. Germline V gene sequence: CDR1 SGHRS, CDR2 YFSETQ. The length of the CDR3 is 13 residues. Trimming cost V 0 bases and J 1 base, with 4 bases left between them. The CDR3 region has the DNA TGCGCCAGCAGCTTGGGGAAGAACACTGAAGCTTTCTTT. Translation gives CASSLGKNTEAFF.

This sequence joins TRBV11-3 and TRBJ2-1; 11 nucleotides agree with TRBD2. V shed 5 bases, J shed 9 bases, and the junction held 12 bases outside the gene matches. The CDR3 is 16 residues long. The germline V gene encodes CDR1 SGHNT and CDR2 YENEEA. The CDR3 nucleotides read TGTGCCAGCAGCCCCGGGAGGCTAGCGGGAGGAATTGAGCAGTTCTTC. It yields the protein CASSPGRLAGGIEQFF.

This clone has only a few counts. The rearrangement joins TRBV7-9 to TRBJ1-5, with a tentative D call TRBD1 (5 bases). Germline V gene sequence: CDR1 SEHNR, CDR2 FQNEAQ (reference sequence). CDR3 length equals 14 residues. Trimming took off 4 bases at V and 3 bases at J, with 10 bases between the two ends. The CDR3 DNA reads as TGTGCCAGCAGCTCACCAGGGTTCAATCAGCCCCAGCATTTT. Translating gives CASSSPGFNQPQHF.

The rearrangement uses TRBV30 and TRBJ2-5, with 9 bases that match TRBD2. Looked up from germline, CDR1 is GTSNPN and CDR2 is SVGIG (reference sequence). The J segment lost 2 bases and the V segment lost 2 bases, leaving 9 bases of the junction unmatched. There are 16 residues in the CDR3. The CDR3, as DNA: TGTGCCTGGAGTCCCCTTAGCGGGGGCGGACAAGAGACCCAGTACTTC. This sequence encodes CAWSPLSGGGQETQYF.

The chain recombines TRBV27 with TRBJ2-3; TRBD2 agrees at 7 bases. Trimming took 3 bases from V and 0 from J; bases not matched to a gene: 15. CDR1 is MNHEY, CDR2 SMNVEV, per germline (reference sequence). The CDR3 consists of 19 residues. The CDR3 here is CASSLRRPSGPSSTDTQYF. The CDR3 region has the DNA TGTGCCAGCAGTTTGCGGCGGCCTAGCGGTCCCTCTAGCACAGATACGCAGTATTTT.

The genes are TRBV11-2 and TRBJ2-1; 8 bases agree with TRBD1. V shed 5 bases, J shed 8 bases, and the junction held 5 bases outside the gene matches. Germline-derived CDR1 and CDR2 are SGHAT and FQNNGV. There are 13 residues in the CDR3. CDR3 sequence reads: CASSQGASYEQFF. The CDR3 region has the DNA TGTGCCAGCAGCCAGGGGGCTAGCTATGAGCAGTTCTTC.

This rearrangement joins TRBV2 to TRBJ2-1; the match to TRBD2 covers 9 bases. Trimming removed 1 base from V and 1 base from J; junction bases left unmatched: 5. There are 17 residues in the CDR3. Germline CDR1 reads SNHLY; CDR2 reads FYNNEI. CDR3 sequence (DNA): TGTGCCAGCAGTGAAGATGTAGCGGGGGTGTCCTACAATGAGCAGTTCTTC. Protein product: CASSEDVAGVSYNEQFF.

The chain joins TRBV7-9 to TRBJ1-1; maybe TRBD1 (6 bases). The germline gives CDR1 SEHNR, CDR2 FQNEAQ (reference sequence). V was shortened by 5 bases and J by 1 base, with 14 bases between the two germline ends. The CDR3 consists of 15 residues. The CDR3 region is CASSPYQGTNTEAFF. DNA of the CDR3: TGTGCCAGCAGCCCCTACCAGGGGACGAACACTGAAGCTTTCTTT.

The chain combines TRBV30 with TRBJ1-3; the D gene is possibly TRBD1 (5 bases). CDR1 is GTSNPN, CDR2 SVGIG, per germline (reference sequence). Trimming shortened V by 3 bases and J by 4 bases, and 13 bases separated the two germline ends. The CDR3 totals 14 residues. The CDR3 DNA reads TGTGCCTGGAGCCTGTGGGGGGACGGAAACACCATATATTTT. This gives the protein CAWSLWGDGNTIYF.

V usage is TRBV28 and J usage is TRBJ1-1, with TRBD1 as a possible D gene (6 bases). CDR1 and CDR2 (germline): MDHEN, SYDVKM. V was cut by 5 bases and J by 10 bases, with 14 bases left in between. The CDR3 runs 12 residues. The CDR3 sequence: CASSGGGKRAFF. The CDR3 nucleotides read TGTGCCAGCAGTGGAGGGGGTAAAAGAGCTTTCTTT. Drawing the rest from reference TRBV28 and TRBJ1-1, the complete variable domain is DVKVTQSSRYLVKRTGEKVFLECVQDMDHENMFWYRQDPGLGLRLIYFSYDVKMKEKGDIPEGYSVSREKKERFSLILESASTNQTSMYLCASSGGGKRAFFGQGTRLTVV.

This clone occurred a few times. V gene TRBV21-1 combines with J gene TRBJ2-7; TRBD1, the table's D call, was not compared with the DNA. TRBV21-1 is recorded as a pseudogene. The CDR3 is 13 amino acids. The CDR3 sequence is CASSPDRDYEQYF. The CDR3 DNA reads TGTGCCAGCAGCCCCGACAGGGACTACGAGCAGTACTTC.

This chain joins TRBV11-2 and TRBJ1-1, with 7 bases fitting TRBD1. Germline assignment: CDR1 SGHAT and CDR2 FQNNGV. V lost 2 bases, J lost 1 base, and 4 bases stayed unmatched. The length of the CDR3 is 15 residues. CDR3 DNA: TGTGCCAGCAGCTTATCCGGGACAGCGAACACTGAAGCTTTCTTT. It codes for CASSLSGTANTEAFF.

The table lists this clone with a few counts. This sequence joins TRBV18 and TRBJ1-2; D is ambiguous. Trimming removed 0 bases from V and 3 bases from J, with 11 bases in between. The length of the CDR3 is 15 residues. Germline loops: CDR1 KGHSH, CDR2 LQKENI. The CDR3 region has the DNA TGTGCCAGCTCACCACCAGAGGAGCCTGACTATGGCTACACCTTC. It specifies CASSPPEEPDYGYTF.

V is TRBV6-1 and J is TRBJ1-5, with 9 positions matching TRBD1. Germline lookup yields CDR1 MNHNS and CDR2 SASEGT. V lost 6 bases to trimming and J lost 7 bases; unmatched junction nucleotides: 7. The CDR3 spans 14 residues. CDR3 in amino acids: CASSPRDRVQPQHF. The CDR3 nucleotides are TGTGCCAGCAGCCCAAGGGACAGGGTCCAGCCCCAGCATTTT.

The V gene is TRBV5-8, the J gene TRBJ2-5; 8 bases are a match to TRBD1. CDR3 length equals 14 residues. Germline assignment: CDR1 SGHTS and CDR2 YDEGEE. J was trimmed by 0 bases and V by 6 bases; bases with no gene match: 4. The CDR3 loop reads CASTWGQDQETQYF. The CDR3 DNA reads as TGTGCCAGCACGTGGGGACAGGACCAAGAGACCCAGTACTTC.

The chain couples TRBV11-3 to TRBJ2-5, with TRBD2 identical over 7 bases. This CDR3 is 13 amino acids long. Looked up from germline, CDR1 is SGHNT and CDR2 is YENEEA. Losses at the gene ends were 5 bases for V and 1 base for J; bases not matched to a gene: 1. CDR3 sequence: CASSLAAQETQYF. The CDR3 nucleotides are TGTGCCAGCAGCCTAGCGGCCCAAGAGACCCAGTACTTC.